These T cell receptor beta chains were read from a single sample in a study of Graves' ophthalmopathy and Graves' hyperthyroidism. TCRdb re-called the multiplex PCR reads with MiXCR, one entry per CDR3 protein. The top ten clones hold approximately 3% of a sample with about 400,000 distinct CDR3 sequences, around 21% of them seen once. The sequenced sample was peripheral blood. All receptors come from a woman in her late teens or twenties with stable Graves' hyperthyroidism. Both conserved end residues are part of each CDR3. A D gene is named only where the DNA matches it firmly. Only some rows state a clone size, as once, few, many or a class for expanded clones.

V,J,D,size,CDR3,DNA
TRBV12-3/TRBV12-4,TRBJ1-2,.,.,CASSSQSYGYTF,TGTGCCAGCAGTTCTCAGTCCTATGGCTACACCTTC
TRBV28,TRBJ1-1,.,many,CASSFYTQLRFNTEAFF,TGTGCCAGCAGTTTCTATACACAGCTTAGGTTCAACACTGAAGCTTTCTTT
TRBV7-9,TRBJ2-2,TRBD1,.,CASSSDDRGTGELFF,TGTGCCAGCAGCTCCGACGACAGGGGCACCGGGGAGCTGTTTTTT
TRBV6-5,TRBJ2-5,TRBD1,many,CASSYSGTGSVTYQETQYF,TGTGCCAGCAGTTACTCTGGGACAGGATCAGTAACATACCAAGAGACCCAGTACTTC
TRBV15,TRBJ2-7,.,.,CATSRDRGSSYEQYF,TGTGCCACCAGCAGAGATAGGGGTAGCTCCTACGAGCAGTACTTC
TRBV9,TRBJ2-7,.,many,CASSVAGVPYEQYF,TGTGCCAGCAGCGTAGCAGGGGTTCCCTACGAGCAGTACTTC
TRBV5-1,TRBJ1-1,.,many,CASLGQNTEAFF,TGCGCCAGCCTCGGACAGAACACTGAAGCTTTCTTT
TRBV28,TRBJ2-3,.,many,CASSLSPFPGDTQYF,TGTGCCAGCAGTTTATCGCCCTTCCCGGGAGATACGCAGTATTTT
TRBV27,TRBJ2-7,.,many,CASSLDRLAYEQYF,TGTGCCAGCAGTTTAGACCGTCTCGCCTACGAGCAGTACTTC
TRBV3-1,TRBJ1-1,TRBD1,many,CASSPTGSMNTEAFF,TGTGCCAGCAGCCCGACAGGGTCAATGAACACTGAAGCTTTCTTT
TRBV6-2/TRBV6-3,TRBJ1-2,TRBD1,many,CASQETGTNIYGYTF,TGTGCCAGCCAAGAGACAGGGACCAACATCTATGGCTACACCTTC
TRBV12-3/TRBV12-4,TRBJ1-1,.,.,CASSLPQGSTEAFF,TGTGCCAGCAGTTTACCCCAGGGCAGCACTGAAGCTTTCTTT
TRBV7-8,TRBJ2-7,TRBD1,many,CASSRGQGAVGQYF,TGTGCCAGCAGCCGGGGACAGGGGGCTGTCGGGCAGTACTTC
TRBV2,TRBJ2-5,.,many,CASSEAFGAGTQYF,TGTGCCAGCAGTGAAGCGTTCGGGGCTGGGACCCAGTACTTC
TRBV18,TRBJ1-1,TRBD1,few,CASSSPDRGREAFF,TGTGCCAGCTCATCCCCGGACAGGGGCCGCGAAGCTTTCTTT
TRBV24-1,TRBJ2-2,TRBD2,.,CATSELADNTGELFF,TGTGCCACCAGTGAGCTAGCGGATAACACCGGGGAGCTGTTTTTT
TRBV19,TRBJ1-5,TRBD1,many,CASSRDRVQPQHF,TGTGCCAGTTCCCGGGACAGGGTGCAGCCCCAGCATTTT
TRBV2,TRBJ2-6,.,many,CASSYTGTSSGANVLTF,TGTGCCAGCAGTTACACAGGGACCTCCTCTGGGGCCAACGTCCTGACTTTC
TRBV28,TRBJ2-5,.,many,CASSLLAKETQYF,TGTGCCAGCAGTTTATTGGCCAAAGAGACCCAGTACTTC
TRBV12-3/TRBV12-4,TRBJ2-7,TRBD2,many,CASRHSGVRDEQYF,TGTGCCAGCAGGCATAGCGGGGTCAGGGACGAGCAGTACTTC
TRBV12-3/TRBV12-4,TRBJ2-7,TRBD2,many,CASSQTSRSSYEQYF,TGTGCCAGCAGCCAGACTAGCAGGAGCTCCTACGAGCAGTACTTC
TRBV6-2/TRBV6-3,TRBJ1-1,TRBD1,many,CASSFQGAGVTEAFF,TGTGCCAGCAGTTTTCAGGGGGCGGGGGTGACTGAAGCTTTCTTT
TRBV12-3/TRBV12-4,TRBJ2-5,TRBD2,many,CASSLREGQETQYF,TGTGCCAGCAGTTTGAGGGAGGGCCAAGAGACCCAGTACTTC
TRBV5-1,TRBJ2-5,TRBD2,many,CASSAGTSQETQYF,TGCGCCAGCAGCGCCGGGACTAGTCAAGAGACCCAGTACTTC
TRBV2,TRBJ2-7,.,many,CASSEAYEQYF,TGTGCCAGCAGTGAAGCCTACGAGCAGTACTTC
TRBV6-1,TRBJ2-5,.,.,CASNRQAGPQETQYF,TGTGCCAGCAATAGGCAGGCCGGACCACAAGAGACCCAGTACTTC
TRBV10-1,TRBJ2-7,.,.,CASSESTLRGEQYF,TGCGCCAGCAGTGAGTCGACTCTGAGGGGCGAGCAGTACTTC
TRBV19,TRBJ2-5,.,few,CASSMDTLWETQYF,TGTGCCAGTAGTATGGACACCCTCTGGGAGACCCAGTACTTC
TRBV7-2,TRBJ2-5,.,many,CASSGGQGETQYF,TGTGCCAGCAGTGGCGGCCAGGGAGAGACCCAGTACTTC
TRBV4-1,TRBJ2-5,.,many,CASSQEGVGETQYF,TGCGCCAGCAGCCAAGAGGGGGTAGGAGAGACCCAGTACTTC
TRBV7-2,TRBJ1-3,.,many,CASSSYRAGNTIYF,TGTGCCAGCAGCTCGTACAGGGCTGGAAACACCATATATTTT
TRBV2,TRBJ2-7,TRBD2,.,CASKIAGGTYEQYF,TGTGCCAGCAAGATAGCGGGGGGTACATACGAGCAGTACTTC
TRBV7-8,TRBJ1-2,TRBD1,.,CASSSGTGDYTF,TGTGCCAGCAGCTCCGGGACAGGGGACTACACCTTC
TRBV30,TRBJ1-5,.,.,CAWSDGRQPQHF,TGTGCCTGGAGTGACGGGCGTCAGCCCCAGCATTTT
TRBV28,TRBJ2-4,TRBD2,few,CASSLFGLAGKSLAKNIQYF,TGTGCCAGCAGTTTATTCGGACTAGCGGGGAAATCTCTAGCCAAAAACATTCAGTACTTC
TRBV20-1,TRBJ2-5,.,many,CSAADLWGVETQYF,TGCAGTGCTGCGGATCTTTGGGGGGTGGAGACCCAGTACTTC
TRBV18,TRBJ1-2,TRBD1,.,CASSPDRGIGYTF,TGTGCCAGCTCGCCCGACAGGGGAATAGGCTACACCTTC
TRBV10-3,TRBJ2-5,.,many,CAISGGGEETQYF,TGTGCCATCTCTGGGGGGGGCGAAGAGACCCAGTACTTC
TRBV12-3/TRBV12-4,TRBJ2-7,TRBD1,many,CASSSPPDRREQYF,TGTGCCAGCAGTTCCCCCCCGGACAGGAGGGAGCAGTACTTC
TRBV3-1,TRBJ2-7,.,few,CASSQGFAEGYEQYF,TGTGCCAGCAGCCAAGGCTTCGCGGAGGGGTACGAGCAGTACTTC
TRBV20-1,TRBJ2-7,TRBD1,many,CSARPFRDRSSYEQYF,TGCAGTGCTAGACCCTTCAGGGACAGGAGCTCCTACGAGCAGTACTTC
TRBV6-2/TRBV6-3,TRBJ1-1,TRBD1,.,CASSSWQTDRERLNTEAFF,TGTGCCAGCAGTTCCTGGCAGACGGACAGGGAGCGTCTTAACACTGAAGCTTTCTTT
TRBV20-1,TRBJ2-7,TRBD2,.,CSARVLAGSPIEQYF,TGCAGTGCTAGAGTACTAGCGGGATCCCCCATCGAGCAGTACTTC
TRBV6-5,TRBJ1-2,.,.,CASSYSRGRGYTF,TGTGCCAGCAGTTACTCCCGGGGTAGAGGCTACACCTTC
TRBV30,TRBJ1-1,TRBD1,many,CAWRTGGNTEAFF,TGTGCCTGGAGGACAGGGGGGAACACTGAAGCTTTCTTT
TRBV29-1,TRBJ1-5,.,many,CSVALNGVGGNQPQHF,TGCAGCGTTGCCCTGAACGGGGTAGGAGGAAATCAGCCCCAGCATTTT
TRBV27,TRBJ2-7,.,.,CASSLGLGAHEQYF,TGTGCCAGCAGTTTAGGGCTTGGGGCCCACGAGCAGTACTTC
TRBV27,TRBJ2-3,.,.,CASSLTRQDTSTDTQYF,TGTGCCAGCAGCCTGACCCGACAGGACACTAGCACAGATACGCAGTATTTT
TRBV6-1,TRBJ2-2,TRBD2,many,CASSGRREGTGELFF,TGTGCCAGCAGTGGTCGAAGGGAGGGCACCGGGGAGCTGTTTTTT
TRBV20-1,TRBJ2-7,.,many,CSLRDPTGRGEQYF,TGCAGTCTTCGCGACCCTACAGGGAGAGGGGAGCAGTACTTC
TRBV3-1,TRBJ1-1,TRBD1,many,CASSQGGQGLAFF,TGTGCCAGCAGCCAAGGGGGACAGGGGCTCGCTTTCTTT